This is a list of T cell receptor beta chains from one sample in a study of shared clonotypes between healthy human individuals. Some clones are missing from TCRdb's copy, which holds only in-frame ones; the method was immunoSEQ multiplex PCR. The sample records roughly 2.1 million clones, about 92% being singletons. The sequenced sample consisted of naive CD8+ T cells from PBMCs. Receptors originate from a man between 18 and 29 years old in good health. Some clones in this sample may be carry-over from other donors' samples. Both conserved end residues are part of each CDR3. Each record gives: D gene, J gene, clone size, V gene, CDR3 protein, CDR3 DNA. A D gene is named only where the DNA matches it firmly. Not every row has a clone size; where given, it reads once, few, many or a size class.

>-|TRBJ2-1|-|TRBV5-6
CASSLGDNAYNEQFF
TGTGCCAGCAGCTTAGGGGACAACGCCTACAATGAGCAGTTCTTC
>-|TRBJ1-2|-|TRBV7-9
CASSLGRALGGNYGYTF
TGTGCCAGCAGCTTAGGTCGAGCTCTAGGGGGAAACTATGGCTACACCTTC
>-|TRBJ2-7|-|TRBV29-1
CSVEESTGSTYEQYF
TGCAGCGTTGAAGAGAGTACAGGGTCGACCTACGAGCAGTACTTC
>-|TRBJ1-5|-|TRBV7-9
CASSLARDGRDQPQHF
TGTGCCAGCAGCTTAGCACGGGACGGGCGGGATCAGCCCCAGCATTTT
>TRBD2|TRBJ2-2|-|TRBV7-8
CASSLARFVLAGATGELFF
TGTGCCAGCAGCTTAGCGCGTTTCGTCCTAGCGGGAGCCACCGGGGAGCTGTTTTTT
>-|TRBJ2-7|-|TRBV28
CASTPSTNYEQYF
TGTGCCAGCACCCCTTCTACCAACTACGAGCAGTACTTC
>-|TRBJ2-7|-|TRBV5-1
CASSLTLRGSYEQYF
TGCGCCAGCAGCTTGACCCTCAGAGGATCCTACGAGCAGTACTTC
>-|TRBJ2-7|-|TRBV6-6
CASSYHQSYEQYF
TGTGCCAGCAGTTACCATCAAAGCTACGAGCAGTACTTC
>-|TRBJ2-7|once|TRBV27
CASSGWGQGEQYF
TGTGCCAGCAGTGGCTGGGGGCAGGGCGAGCAGTACTTC
>-|TRBJ2-2|-|TRBV2
CASSLKTGELFF
TGTGCCAGCAGTTTGAAAACCGGGGAGCTGTTTTTT
>-|TRBJ2-1|-|TRBV11-2
CASSPLKGGKYNEQFF
TGTGCCAGCAGCCCGTTGAAGGGGGGAAAGTACAATGAGCAGTTCTTC
>TRBD1|TRBJ2-7|-|TRBV7-9
CASSSGTGEQYF
TGTGCCAGCAGCTCGGGGACAGGCGAGCAGTACTTC
>-|TRBJ1-1|-|TRBV15
CATREGLNTEAFF
TGTGCCACCAGGGAGGGGTTGAACACTGAAGCTTTCTTT
>-|TRBJ1-5|-|TRBV15
CATSRDREGYQPQHF
TGTGCCACCAGCAGAGATCGTGAAGGATATCAGCCCCAGCATTTT
>-|TRBJ1-4|-|TRBV29-1
CSVFLLGGLDEKLFF
TGCAGCGTTTTTTTACTGGGAGGTTTGGATGAAAAACTGTTTTTT
>-|TRBJ1-4|-|TRBV6-1
CASSEFGATNEKLFF
TGTGCCAGCAGTGAATTTGGGGCAACTAATGAAAAACTGTTTTTT
>-|TRBJ2-1|-|TRBV6-4
CASREGNEQFF
TGTGCCAGCAGGGAGGGGAATGAGCAGTTCTTC
>-|TRBJ1-2|-|TRBV5-5
CASRKPGVNYGYTF
TGTGCCAGCAGAAAACCGGGGGTGAACTATGGCTACACCTTC
>-|TRBJ2-7|-|TRBV6-1
CASSGLKQYF
TGTGCCAGCAGTGGACTGAAGCAGTACTTC
>-|TRBJ1-2|-|TRBV6-5
CASTNREGGGYGYTF
TGTGCCAGCACCAACCGGGAGGGAGGAGGCTATGGCTACACCTTC
>-|TRBJ2-1|-|TRBV27
CASSDIRGNEQFF
TGTGCCAGCAGTGATATTAGGGGGAATGAGCAGTTCTTC
>-|TRBJ2-1|-|TRBV19
CASSNRLAYNEQFF
TGTGCCAGTAGTAACCGACTAGCCTACAATGAGCAGTTCTTC
>-|TRBJ2-7|-|TRBV6-5
CASTPLRVGGEQYF
TGTGCCAGCACCCCCCTCCGGGTGGGCGGCGAGCAGTACTTC
>-|TRBJ2-3|-|TRBV10-1
CASSEWKGSTDTQYF
TGCGCCAGCAGTGAGTGGAAGGGCTCCACAGATACGCAGTATTTT
>-|TRBJ1-1|-|TRBV11-2
CASSLLYTGKTSEAFF
TGTGCCAGCAGCTTACTCTACACAGGGAAAACCTCTGAAGCTTTCTTT
>TRBD1|TRBJ2-2|-|TRBV27
CASSHRPTGLESGELFF
TGTGCCAGCAGTCACCGTCCGACAGGGCTGGAGTCCGGGGAGCTGTTTTTT
>-|TRBJ1-2|-|TRBV29-1
CSVRWDYSYTF
TGCAGCGTTCGTTGGGACTATAGCTACACCTTC
>-|TRBJ2-1|-|TRBV28
CASTLPAGHEQFF
TGTGCCAGCACCCTTCCCGCCGGCCATGAGCAGTTCTTC
>-|TRBJ2-1|once|TRBV9
CASSVEGNPYNEQFF
TGTGCCAGCAGCGTCGAAGGGAACCCCTACAATGAGCAGTTCTTC
>TRBD1|TRBJ1-2|-|TRBV2
CASSLFGQAGGYTF
TGTGCCAGCAGTTTATTTGGACAGGCCGGGGGCTACACCTTC
>-|TRBJ1-4|-|TRBV21-1
CASSKFGCQEGPRQFF
TGTGCCAGCAGCAAATTTGGGTGTCAGGAGGGGCCGAGGCAGTTTTTT
>-|TRBJ2-3|-|TRBV2
CARRARGTDTQYF
TGTGCCCGGAGGGCCCGGGGCACAGATACGCAGTATTTT
>TRBD1|TRBJ2-7|once|TRBV7-8
CASSLERDRGYEQYF
TGTGCCAGCAGCTTGGAAAGGGACAGGGGATACGAGCAGTACTTC
>TRBD1|TRBJ1-5|-|TRBV27
CASSSTGGFRPQHF
TGTGCCAGCAGTTCCACAGGGGGGTTTCGGCCCCAGCATTTT
>-|TRBJ2-3|-|TRBV6-1
CASSEGDTPGTDTQYF
TGTGCCAGCAGTGAAGGGGACACCCCGGGCACAGATACGCAGTATTTT
>TRBD2|TRBJ2-3|once|TRBV7-3
CASSWGGSQDTQYF
TGTGCCAGCAGCTGGGGAGGGAGCCAAGATACGCAGTATTTT
>-|TRBJ1-1|-|TRBV25-1
CASSVWGGGIEAFF
TGTGCCAGCAGTGTTTGGGGGGGAGGGATTGAAGCTTTCTTT
>-|TRBJ2-1|-|TRBV9
CASSVGPSMNEQFF
TGTGCCAGCAGCGTTGGGCCATCCATGAATGAGCAGTTCTTC
>-|TRBJ1-2|once|TRBV19
CASSMWQEDGYTF
TGTGCCAGTAGTATGTGGCAGGAGGATGGCTACACCTTC
>TRBD1|TRBJ1-5|-|TRBV7-9
CASSFISRDRASQPQHF
TGTGCCAGCAGCTTCATCTCCCGGGACAGGGCAAGTCAGCCCCAGCATTTT
>-|TRBJ1-2|-|TRBV10-3
CAISESKREEGYTF
TGTGCCATCAGTGAGTCTAAGAGGGAAGAAGGCTACACCTTC
>TRBD2|TRBJ2-7|-|TRBV15
CATSRDHWTSGSNEQYF
TGTGCCACCAGCAGAGATCATTGGACTAGCGGCTCAAACGAGCAGTACTTC
>TRBD1|TRBJ2-3|-|TRBV7-9
CASSPPGQGSDTQYF
TGTGCCAGCAGCCCGCCCGGACAGGGATCAGATACGCAGTATTTT
>TRBD1|TRBJ2-3|-|TRBV5-6
CASSHPGQGLTDTQYF
TGTGCCAGCAGCCACCCGGGACAGGGGTTGACAGATACGCAGTATTTT
>-|TRBJ2-7|-|TRBV28
CASSLSATEVEQYF
TGTGCCAGCAGTTTATCGGCGACAGAGGTCGAGCAGTACTTC
>-|TRBJ1-3|-|TRBV19
CASTWTDSGNTIYF
TGTGCCAGTACCTGGACCGACTCTGGAAACACCATATATTTT
>TRBD2|TRBJ2-1|-|TRBV27
CASSLGSGRGYSYNEQFF
TGTGCCAGCAGTTTAGGTAGCGGGAGGGGATACTCCTACAATGAGCAGTTCTTC
>TRBD1|TRBJ1-1|-|TRBV4-1
CASSQDWGTGGTTEAFF
TGCGCCAGCAGCCAAGATTGGGGGACAGGGGGGACCACTGAAGCTTTCTTT
>-|TRBJ1-5|-|TRBV27
CASSRNYSGRVNQPQHF
TGTGCCAGCAGCCGGAACTACTCGGGTAGGGTCAATCAGCCCCAGCATTTT